The 22 T cell receptor beta chains presented below share a single source sample, sequenced in a study of blood T cell repertoires in COVID-19. The protocol was immunoSEQ multiplex PCR, while the TCRdb copy is restricted to in-frame clones and leaves out a portion. In the table there are about 140,000 clones, roughly 80% of which are singletons. Sequenced material: peripheral blood. These receptors were taken from a human donor in a cohort sampled during active COVID-19.

CDR3 residues: CASSPWGGTDNSPLHF. Written as DNA, the CDR3 is TGTGCCAGCAGCCCTTGGGGTGGGACAGATAATTCACCCCTCCACTTT. This sequence joins TRBV7-9 and TRBJ1-6; TRBD1 agrees at 7 bases. CDR1 and CDR2 (germline): SEHNR, FQNEAQ (reference sequence). This CDR3 region has 16 residues. With V trimmed by 5 bases and J by 5 bases, 9 bases remained unmatched. The full variable domain, with the rest looked up from reference TRBV7-9 and TRBJ1-6, is DTGVSQNPRHKITKRGQNVTFRCDPISEHNRLYWYRQTLGQGPEFLTYFQNEAQLEKSRLLSDRFSAERPKGSFSTLEIQRTEQGDSAMYLCASSPWGGTDNSPLHFGNGTRLTVT.

The chain is built from TRBV11-1 and TRBJ2-7, with 7 bases aligning to TRBD1. The CDR3 has 15 residues. CDR1 and CDR2 from the germline V gene are SGHAT and FQDESV (reference sequence). The V and J ends lost 5 bases and 2 bases, in that order; junction bases with no gene match: 9. The CDR3 reads CASSRRQGQTYEQYF. The CDR3 DNA follows: TGTGCCAGCAGCAGACGACAGGGACAGACCTACGAGCAGTACTTC. Full variable domain (rest looked up from reference TRBV11-1 and TRBJ2-7): EAEVAQSPRYKITEKSQAVAFWCDPISGHATLYWYRQILGQGPELLVQFQDESVVDDSQLPKDRFSAERLKGVDSTLKIQPAELGDSAMYLCASSRRQGQTYEQYFGPGTRLTVT.

The gene calls are TRBV5-1 and TRBJ1-1, with unresolved D. Germline values: CDR1 SGHRS, CDR2 YFSETQ. This CDR3 is 15 amino acids long. The V gene lost 0 bases and the J gene lost 0 bases, with 9 bases spanning the gap. Here the CDR3 reads CASSLGYNMNTEAFF. The DNA of the CDR3 is TGCGCCAGCAGCTTGGGTTACAATATGAACACTGAAGCTTTCTTT.

The chain carries TRBV30 and TRBJ2-5; TRBD2 agrees at 7 bases. The length of the CDR3 is 14 residues. V lost 4 bases and J lost 2; bases outside the gene matches: 7. CDR1 GTSNPN and CDR2 SVGIG come from the germline V gene (reference sequence). For the CDR3, the DNA is TGTGCCTGGATGGCTAGCGGAATTCAAGAGACCCAGTACTTC. Translation: CAWMASGIQETQYF.

The chain is built from TRBV7-3 and TRBJ2-3, with 10 bases aligning to TRBD2. Germline CDR1 SGHTA, CDR2 FQGTGA. The CDR3 sequence is 16 residues long. After removal of 1 base from V and 5 bases from J, the junction contained 6 bases not matched to a gene. CDR3 region: CASSLKLAGVGDTQYF. The CDR3 coding sequence is TGTGCCAGCAGCTTAAAGCTAGCGGGGGTGGGAGATACGCAGTATTTT.

The CDR3 is CASSQDQAGGNYGYTF. As DNA, the CDR3 is TGCGCCAGCAGCCAAGATCAAGCAGGGGGCAACTATGGCTACACCTTC. The rearrangement uses TRBV4-3 and TRBJ1-2; TRBD1 matches 8 bases. This CDR3 region has 16 residues. V lost 0 bases to trimming and J lost 2 bases; unmatched junction nucleotides: 5. From germline, CDR1 is LGHNA and CDR2 YSLEER.

The chain links TRBV7-8 to TRBJ1-2; D possibly corresponds to TRBD1 (5 bases). Between the trimmed V and J ends, which lost 5 bases and 5 bases, there was a span of 12 bases. The CDR3 spans 13 residues. Looked up from germline, CDR1 is SGHVS and CDR2 is FQNEAQ. The chain's CDR3 is CASSPDPGYGYTF. The CDR3 DNA reads TGTGCCAGCAGCCCAGACCCAGGGTATGGCTACACCTTC.

The chain links TRBV30 to TRBJ2-7, with D possibly matching TRBD1 (6 bases). Germline V gene data show CDR1 as GTSNPN and CDR2 as SVGIG (reference sequence). The CDR3 totals 15 residues. The V and J ends lost 3 bases and 0 bases respectively, with 15 bases between them. The CDR3: CAWSRVGTNSYEQYF. Here the CDR3 DNA reads TGTGCCTGGAGCCGGGTAGGGACAAACTCCTACGAGCAGTACTTC.

V gene TRBV12-3 or TRBV12-4 combines with J gene TRBJ1-1; D is unresolved. The CDR3 is 12 residues long. V lost 2 bases and J lost 8, with 9 bases in between. CDR3 sequence: CASSLNMAEAFF. CDR3 coding DNA: TGTGCCAGCAGTTTAAATATGGCAGAAGCTTTCTTT.

V usage is TRBV29-1 and J usage is TRBJ2-4, with D possibly matching TRBD1 (6 bases). Germline V CDR1 and CDR2: SQVTM, ANQGSEA. Between the trimmed V and J ends, which lost 4 bases and 1 base, there was a span of 11 bases. CDR3 size: 14 residues. The CDR3 DNA reads TGCAGCGTTGGGAGGCAGGGGGCCAAAAACATTCAGTACTTC. Translation gives CSVGRQGAKNIQYF.

The genes are TRBV4-1 and TRBJ2-1; D is unresolved. CDR1 is MGHRA and CDR2 is YSYEKL in the germline V gene. Trimming pared 5 bases from V and 0 bases from J, leaving 11 bases between. There are 15 residues in the CDR3. DNA for the CDR3: TGCGCCAGCAGCACAGACCCAAGCTCCTACAATGAGCAGTTCTTC. It codes for CASSTDPSSYNEQFF.

The chain combines TRBV5-1 with TRBJ1-1; D is possibly TRBD1 (5 bases). V gave up 0 bases and J gave up 1 base, with 7 bases separating them. CDR1 and CDR2 (germline): SGHRS, YFSETQ. The CDR3 length is 14 residues. The CDR3 spells CASSLDRRNTEAFF. CDR3 nucleotide sequence: TGCGCCAGCAGCTTGGACAGGCGGAACACTGAAGCTTTCTTT.

The chain combines TRBV6-5 with TRBJ1-3; D call uncertain. The germline V gene has CDR1 MNHEY and CDR2 SVGAGI. V shed 2 bases and J shed 2 bases, with 10 bases lying between them. The CDR3 length is 15 residues. CDR3 sequence (DNA): TGTGCCAGCAGTTACGGGCAGAACCCTGGAAACACCATATATTTT. Protein: CASSYGQNPGNTIYF.

This clone turned up a few times. This chain uses TRBV29-1 with TRBJ1-2, with D perhaps TRBD1 (6 bases). CDR1 and CDR2 (germline): SQVTM, ANQGSEA. The germline V and J ends were trimmed by 4 bases and 5 bases, with 11 bases remaining between them. The CDR3 totals 12 residues. CDR3 nucleotides: TGCAGCGTTGTCACCGGACAGTATGGCTACACCTTC. Amino acids: CSVVTGQYGYTF.

The V and J genes are TRBV29-1 and TRBJ1-2, with D perhaps matching TRBD1 (6 bases). Trimming shortened V by 1 base and J by 4 bases, and 16 bases separated the two germline ends. The CDR3 totals 15 residues. Germline lookup yields CDR1 SQVTM and CDR2 ANQGSEA. The CDR3 DNA sequence: TGCAGCGTTGAAGGGAAAGGGGGGGGTGCCTATGGCTACACCTTC. As protein: CSVEGKGGGAYGYTF.

This chain uses TRBV3-1 (or the pseudogene TRBV3-2) with TRBJ2-3, with 9 bases lining up with TRBD2. Germline V gene lookup returns CDR1 LGHDT and CDR2 YNNKEL (reference sequence). The length of the CDR3 is 15 residues. The V segment lost 4 bases and the J segment 7 bases; nucleotides outside the gene matches: 9. The CDR3 DNA reads TGTGCCAGCAGCCTTCAAGGGCTAGCGGGGAATACGCAGTATTTT. It codes for CASSLQGLAGNTQYF.

The chain combines TRBV12-3 or TRBV12-4 with TRBJ2-7; D is perhaps TRBD1 (5 bases). Trimming pared 5 bases from V and 0 bases from J, leaving 8 bases between. This CDR3 contains 13 residues. For the CDR3, the DNA is TGTGCCAGCAGTGGGCAGGGCTCCTACGAGCAGTACTTC. It translates to CASSGQGSYEQYF.

The rearrangement uses TRBV25-1 and TRBJ1-2; D remains ambiguous. The CDR3 spans 14 residues. The germline CDR1 and CDR2 sequences are MGHDK and SYGVNS. V lost 3 bases to trimming and J lost 4 bases, with 12 bases between them. The CDR3 sequence is CASSDSLSTYGYTF. CDR3 sequence (DNA): TGTGCCAGCAGTGATAGCTTGAGTACCTATGGCTACACCTTC.

V usage is TRBV3-1 (or the pseudogene TRBV3-2) and J usage is TRBJ2-7, with D perhaps TRBD2 (6 bases). Germline values: CDR1 LGHDT, CDR2 YNNKEL (reference sequence). The CDR3 runs 20 residues. Trimming took 2 bases from V and 1 from J, leaving 27 bases between them. The CDR3 loop reads CASSQNRLGGPGLSSYEQYF. In DNA, the CDR3 is TGTGCCAGCAGCCAAAATCGGCTAGGTGGGCCGGGACTTTCTTCCTACGAGCAGTACTTC.

This chain connects TRBV24-1 to TRBJ1-6; 8 bases match TRBD1. J gave up 3 bases and V 1 base, and 10 bases lay outside the gene matches. This CDR3 has 19 residues. Germline V gene data show CDR1 as KGHDR and CDR2 as SFDVKD. The CDR3 DNA sequence: TGTGCCACCAGTGATTTCCTAGCCACACAGGGGGACTATAATTCACCCCTCCACTTT. This encodes CATSDFLATQGDYNSPLHF.

J is TRBJ1-1 and V is TRBV30; no clear D gene. Trimming cost V 5 bases and J 0 bases, with 7 bases left between them. Germline CDR1 is GTSNPN and CDR2 is SVGIG (reference sequence). The CDR3 loop spans 12 amino acids. DNA of the CDR3: TGTGCCTGGGACACCATGAACACTGAAGCTTTCTTT. This codes for CAWDTMNTEAFF.

V usage is TRBV6-5 and J usage is TRBJ1-5; possibly TRBD1 for D (5 bases). The V gene's germline CDR1 is MNHEY and CDR2 SVGAGI. The CDR3 consists of 14 residues. V was cut by 6 bases and J by 2 bases, with 11 bases left in between. CDR3 nucleotide sequence: TGTGCCAGCAGGCGAGGACACGGCAATCAGCCCCAGCATTTT. Protein product: CASRRGHGNQPQHF.